This T cell receptor (beta chain) came from a study of Ad26.COV2.S vaccination and SARS-CoV-2 variants (dated by TCRdb to the early 2020s). With regard to the full study: Vaccine-arm donors came from COV1001, a multicentre, randomized, double-blind, placebo-controlled phase I-IIa trial of Ad26.COV2.S in healthy adults. Dosing of Ad26.COV2.S was intramuscular, at either 5x10^10 or 1x10^11 viral particles, delivered as one shot or as two shots spaced 56 days apart. The specificity and breadth of SARS-CoV-2-reactive T cell receptors after Ad26.COV2.S vaccination were assessed by TCRbeta repertoire sequencing. A total of some 30 samples were included in the TCR-sequenced set, comprising around 19 Ad26.COV2.S vaccine recipients, 5 placebo recipients and 8 SARS-CoV-2 convalescent individuals. Trial participants were randomized into five groups of five, in which low-dose or high-dose Ad26.COV2.S was given once or twice, or placebo was given on both occasions. Blinding of investigators to trial group allocation was maintained during experiments and outcome assessment. What the authors observed across the whole study: Spike-specific TCR breadth was higher in Ad26.COV2.S recipients than in placebo recipients (P = 0.0014). The authors noted that total T cell responses may have been underestimated by the TCR breadth and depth analyses. The study lacked the statistical power to compare responses across vaccine doses or regimens. Substantial breadth of spike-specific CD8+ and CD4+ T cell responses was reported after vaccination. Vaccine and placebo recipients had similar non-spike TCR breadth, a finding consistent with the vaccine containing only spike.

Comments on this clone: Its antigen is not yet known. Nothing much larger sits one base from this clone, and base qualities are not available.

The immunoSEQ Assay was used to sequence TCRbeta CDR3 regions. After extraction, genomic DNA underwent amplification by bias-controlled multiplex PCR, followed by high-throughput sequencing. The published analysis was carried out like this. To quantify the absolute abundance of every unique TCRbeta CDR3 region, sequences were collapsed and filtered. T cell fraction was estimated by normalizing TCRbeta template counts to usable DNA, which was measured by amplifying reference genes present in all nucleated cells. Repertoire TCRs were annotated as SARS-CoV-2-specific by exact matching of V gene, CDR3 amino acid sequence and J gene to a known reactive TCR set. MIRA supplied the reference SARS-CoV-2 TCR set, which was filtered for enrichment in COVID-19-positive ImmuneCODE repertoires so that public or cross-reactive TCRs were removed. Using the MIRA antigens, annotated TCRs were further analysed by specific ORF or by position within an ORF. Breadth was defined as the number of annotated unique rearrangements divided by the total number of unique productive rearrangements, and depth was defined as the summed frequency of the annotated unique rearrangements. TCR breadth was compared between groups using two-sided Wilcoxon rank-sum tests. In its TCRdb copy, this immuneACCESS table keeps in-frame sequences only and misses some clones. Where compared with another copy, unresolved V genes explain less than half of these, and the others have no known cause. The V and J calls and the clone size are those of that table, but D and trimming were determined from the DNA. The sample has approximately 300,000 clones on record, approximately 80% of them singletons. The ten largest clones represent 2.1% of the sample.

CDR1 and CDR2 were assigned from the germline V gene as SGDLS and YYNGEE. Counted from cysteine to phenylalanine, this CDR3 has 17 amino acids. Only the CDR3 DNA is retained, 51 bases long and in frame from the first base. At the junction V is shortened by 3 bases and J by 0 bases; bases outside the gene matches: 6. The treatment or condition label for this specimen denotes: approximately 18 received Ad26.COV2.S at low or high dose, single or two shots; about 5 received placebo; per-sample allocation not given. For vaccine and placebo recipients, repertoires were sequenced using samples collected on day 63 after the first injection. In Cohort 1b, 20 to 25 adults aged 18-55 years were enrolled at a single site in Boston, USA, between 29 July and 7 August 2020. As a vaccine, Ad26.COV2.S was a replication-incompetent adenovirus type 26 vector that expressed a prefusion-stabilized SARS-CoV-2 spike protein derived from the original Wuhan strain.

The source is a person aged 18 to 59 who received the Ad26.COV2.S COVID-19 vaccine or a placebo. The specimen comprised peripheral blood, sampled in a trial of Ad26.COV2.S vaccine versus placebo. The sequence links TRBV9 to TRBJ2-3; 11 middle bases align to TRBD2. The CDR3 protein: CASSAQTSGVSTDTQYF. The DNA sequence is TGTGCCAGCAGCGCTCAGACTAGCGGGGTAAGCACAGATACGCAGTATTTT.